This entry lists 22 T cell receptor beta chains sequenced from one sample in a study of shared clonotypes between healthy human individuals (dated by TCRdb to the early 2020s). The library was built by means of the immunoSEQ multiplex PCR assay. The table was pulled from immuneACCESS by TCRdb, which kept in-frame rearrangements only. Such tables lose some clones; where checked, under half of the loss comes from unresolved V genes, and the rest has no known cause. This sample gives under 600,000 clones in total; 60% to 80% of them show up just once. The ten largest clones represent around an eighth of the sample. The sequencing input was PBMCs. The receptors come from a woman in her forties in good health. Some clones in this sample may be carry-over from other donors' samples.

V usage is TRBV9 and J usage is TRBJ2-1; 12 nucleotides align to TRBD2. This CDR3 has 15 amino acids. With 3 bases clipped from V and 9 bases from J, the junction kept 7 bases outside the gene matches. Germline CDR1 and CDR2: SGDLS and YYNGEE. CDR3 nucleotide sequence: TGTGCCAGCAGCGAGGCTAGCGGGAGGGGGAGTGAGCAGTTCTTC. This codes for CASSEASGRGSEQFF.

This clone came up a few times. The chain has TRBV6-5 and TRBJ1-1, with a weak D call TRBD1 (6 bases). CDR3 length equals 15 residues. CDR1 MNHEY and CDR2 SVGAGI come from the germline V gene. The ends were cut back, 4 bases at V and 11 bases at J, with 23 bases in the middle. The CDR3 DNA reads TGTGCCAGCAGTTCCCGGGACAAGGATTACCTAAGGGCTTTCTTT. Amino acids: CASSSRDKDYLRAFF.

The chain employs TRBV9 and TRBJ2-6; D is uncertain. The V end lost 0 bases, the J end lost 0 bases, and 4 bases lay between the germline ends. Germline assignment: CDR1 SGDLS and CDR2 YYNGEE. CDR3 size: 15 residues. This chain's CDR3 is CASSVAVSGANVLTF. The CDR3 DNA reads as TGTGCCAGCAGCGTAGCGGTCTCTGGGGCCAACGTCCTGACTTTC.

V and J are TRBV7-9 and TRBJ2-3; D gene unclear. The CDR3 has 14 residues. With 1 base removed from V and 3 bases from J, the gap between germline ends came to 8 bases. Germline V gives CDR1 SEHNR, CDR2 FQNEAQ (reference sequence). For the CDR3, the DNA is TGTGCCAGCAGCTTAGAAGTGGGAACAGATACGCAGTATTTT. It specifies CASSLEVGTDTQYF.

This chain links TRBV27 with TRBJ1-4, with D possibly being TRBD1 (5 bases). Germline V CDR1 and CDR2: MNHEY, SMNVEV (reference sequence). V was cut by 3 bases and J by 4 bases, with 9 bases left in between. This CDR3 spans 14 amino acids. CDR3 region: CASSFGGGNEKLFF. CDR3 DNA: TGTGCCAGCAGTTTTGGGGGGGGTAATGAAAAACTGTTTTTT. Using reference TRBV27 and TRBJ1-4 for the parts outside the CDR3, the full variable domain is EAQVTQNPRYLITVTGKKLTVTCSQNMNHEYMSWYRQDPGLGLRQIYYSMNVEVTDKGDVPEGYKVSRKEKRNFPLILESPSPNQTSLYFCASSFGGGNEKLFFGSGTQLSVL.

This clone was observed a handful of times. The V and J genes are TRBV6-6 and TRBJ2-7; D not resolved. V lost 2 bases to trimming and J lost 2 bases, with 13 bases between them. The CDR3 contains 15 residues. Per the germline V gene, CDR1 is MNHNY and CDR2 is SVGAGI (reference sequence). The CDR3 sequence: CASSYRADGAYEQYF. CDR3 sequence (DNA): TGTGCCAGCAGTTACAGGGCAGATGGGGCCTACGAGCAGTACTTC.

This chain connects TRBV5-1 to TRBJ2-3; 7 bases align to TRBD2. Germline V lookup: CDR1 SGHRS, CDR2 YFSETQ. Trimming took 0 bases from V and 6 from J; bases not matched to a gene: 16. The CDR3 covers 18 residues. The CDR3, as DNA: TGCGCCAGCAGCTTGGCCCGGGAGGCTAGGCCCACCACTGATACGCAGTATTTT. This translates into CASSLAREARPTTDTQYF. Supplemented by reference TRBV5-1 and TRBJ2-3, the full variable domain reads KAGVTQTPRYLIKTRGQQVTLSCSPISGHRSVSWYQQTPGQGLQFLFEYFSETQRNKGNFPGRFSGRQFSNSRSEMNVSTLELGDSALYLCASSLAREARPTTDTQYFGPGTRLTVL.

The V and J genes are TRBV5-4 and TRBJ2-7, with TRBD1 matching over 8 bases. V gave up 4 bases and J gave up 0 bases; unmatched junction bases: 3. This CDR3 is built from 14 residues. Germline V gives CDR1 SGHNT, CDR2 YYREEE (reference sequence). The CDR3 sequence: CASSRQGTSYEQYF. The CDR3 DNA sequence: TGTGCCAGCAGCCGACAGGGGACCTCCTACGAGCAGTACTTC.

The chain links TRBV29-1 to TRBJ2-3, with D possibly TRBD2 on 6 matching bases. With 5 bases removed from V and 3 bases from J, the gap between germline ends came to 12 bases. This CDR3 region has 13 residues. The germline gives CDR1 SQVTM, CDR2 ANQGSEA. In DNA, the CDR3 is TGCAGCGTTCCCGGACTAACTACAGATACGCAGTATTTT. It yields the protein CSVPGLTTDTQYF.

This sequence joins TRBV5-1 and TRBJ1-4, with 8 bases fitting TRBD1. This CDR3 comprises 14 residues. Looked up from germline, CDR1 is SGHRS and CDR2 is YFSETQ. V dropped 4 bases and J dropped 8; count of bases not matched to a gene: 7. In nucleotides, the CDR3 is TGCGCCAGCAGCACCGGGACAGGACTCGAAAAACTGTTTTTT. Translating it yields CASSTGTGLEKLFF.

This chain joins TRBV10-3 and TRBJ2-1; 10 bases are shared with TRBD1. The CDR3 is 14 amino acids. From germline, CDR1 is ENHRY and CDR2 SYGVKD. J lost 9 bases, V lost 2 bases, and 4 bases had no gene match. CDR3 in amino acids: CAISEPGTGVEQFF. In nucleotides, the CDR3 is TGTGCCATCAGTGAGCCCGGGACAGGGGTTGAGCAGTTCTTC.

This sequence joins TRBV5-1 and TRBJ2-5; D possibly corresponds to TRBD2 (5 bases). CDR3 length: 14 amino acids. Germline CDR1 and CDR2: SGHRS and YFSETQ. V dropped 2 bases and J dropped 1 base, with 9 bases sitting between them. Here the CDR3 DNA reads TGCGCCAGCAGCTTTGCGGGCACCCAAGAGACCCAGTACTTC. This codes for CASSFAGTQETQYF. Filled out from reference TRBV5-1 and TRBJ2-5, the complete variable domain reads KAGVTQTPRYLIKTRGQQVTLSCSPISGHRSVSWYQQTPGQGLQFLFEYFSETQRNKGNFPGRFSGRQFSNSRSEMNVSTLELGDSALYLCASSFAGTQETQYFGPGTRLLVL.

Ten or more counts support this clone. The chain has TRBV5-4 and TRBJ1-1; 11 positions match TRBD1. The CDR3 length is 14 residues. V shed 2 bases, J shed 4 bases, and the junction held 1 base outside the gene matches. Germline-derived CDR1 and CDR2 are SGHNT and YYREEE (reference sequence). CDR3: CASSFGTGGTEAFF. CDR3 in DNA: TGTGCCAGCAGCTTCGGGACAGGGGGCACTGAAGCTTTCTTT.

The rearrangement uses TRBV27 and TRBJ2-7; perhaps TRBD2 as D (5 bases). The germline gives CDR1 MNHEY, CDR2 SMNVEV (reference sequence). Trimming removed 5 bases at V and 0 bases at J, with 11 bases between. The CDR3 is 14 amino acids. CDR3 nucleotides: TGTGCCAGCAGTAGATACCGGGACTCCTACGAGCAGTACTTC. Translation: CASSRYRDSYEQYF.

The CDR3 DNA follows: TGTGCAAGTCGCTGCCGGGACAGGGGGCGAGCGCCACGATCGATTTCCGGGGCCAACGTCCTGACTTTC. Translation gives CASRCRDRGRAPRSISGANVLTF. This chain joins TRBV12-2 and TRBJ2-6; TRBD1 was called by the table and not checked on the DNA. TRBV12-2 has pseudogene status. The CDR3 spans 23 residues.

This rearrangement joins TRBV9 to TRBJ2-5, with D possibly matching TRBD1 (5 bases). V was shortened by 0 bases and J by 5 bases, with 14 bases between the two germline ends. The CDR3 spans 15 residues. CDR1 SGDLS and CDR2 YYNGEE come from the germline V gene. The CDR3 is CASSVARASRETQYF. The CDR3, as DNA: TGTGCCAGCAGCGTAGCCAGGGCGAGCCGGGAGACCCAGTACTTC.

The CDR3 is CASSIEFSTFTGELFF. CDR3 nucleotides: TGTGCCAGTAGTATAGAGTTCAGTACTTTCACCGGGGAGCTGTTTTTT. The V gene is TRBV19, the J gene TRBJ2-2; D not certain. Germline V gene lookup returns CDR1 LNHDA and CDR2 SQIVND (reference sequence). Trimming took off 0 bases at V and 4 bases at J, with 12 bases between the two ends. The length of the CDR3 is 16 residues. The full variable domain, its missing parts supplied by reference TRBV19 and TRBJ2-2, is DGGITQSPKYLFRKEGQNVTLSCEQNLNHDAMYWYRQDPGQGLRLIYYSQIVNDFQKGDIAEGYSVSREKKESFPLTVTSAQKNPTAFYLCASSIEFSTFTGELFFGEGSRLTVL.

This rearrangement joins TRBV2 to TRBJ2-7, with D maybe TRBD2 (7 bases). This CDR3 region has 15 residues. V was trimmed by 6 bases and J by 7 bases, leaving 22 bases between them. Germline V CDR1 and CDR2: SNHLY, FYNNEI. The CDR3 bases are TGTGCCAGCAGCCTAGAGGGGGGGCCGCGGCGGGAGCAGTACTTC. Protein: CASSLEGGPRREQYF. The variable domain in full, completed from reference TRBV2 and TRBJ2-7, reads EPEVTQTPSHQVTQMGQEVILRCVPISNHLYFYWYRQILGQKVEFLVSFYNNEISEKSEIFDDQFSVERPDGSNFTLKIRSTKLEDSAMYFCASSLEGGPRREQYFGPGTRLTVT.

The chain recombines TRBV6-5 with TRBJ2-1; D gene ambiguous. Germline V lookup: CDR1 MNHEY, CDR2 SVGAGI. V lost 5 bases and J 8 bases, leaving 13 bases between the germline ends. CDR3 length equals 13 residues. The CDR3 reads CASSDRALDEQFF. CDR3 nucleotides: TGTGCCAGCAGTGACCGAGCTTTAGATGAGCAGTTCTTC.

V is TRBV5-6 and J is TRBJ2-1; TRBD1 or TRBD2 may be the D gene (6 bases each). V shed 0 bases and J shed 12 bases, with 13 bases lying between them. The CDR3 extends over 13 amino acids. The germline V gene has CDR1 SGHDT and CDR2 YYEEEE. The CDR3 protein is CASSLGRGSGQFF. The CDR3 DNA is TGTGCCAGCAGCTTGGGGAGGGGGTCCGGGCAGTTCTTC.

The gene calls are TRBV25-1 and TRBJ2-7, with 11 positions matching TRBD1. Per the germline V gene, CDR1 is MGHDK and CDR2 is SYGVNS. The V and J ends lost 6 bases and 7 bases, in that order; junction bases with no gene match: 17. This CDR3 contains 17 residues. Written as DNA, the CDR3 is TGTGCCAGCAGCCCCCCCCTAAGAGGGACAGGGGGACTAGAGCAGTACTTC. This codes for CASSPPLRGTGGLEQYF.

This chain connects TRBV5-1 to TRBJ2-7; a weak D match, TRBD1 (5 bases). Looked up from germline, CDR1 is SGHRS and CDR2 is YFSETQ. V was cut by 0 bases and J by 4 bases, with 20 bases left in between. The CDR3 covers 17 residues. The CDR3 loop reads CASSLGSSTPSGYEQYF. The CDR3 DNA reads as TGCGCCAGCAGCTTGGGTTCCTCCACACCCTCAGGGTACGAGCAGTACTTC.